These 27 T cell receptor beta chains were all obtained from the same sample, sequenced in a study of T-cell reconstitution after alpha-beta-depleted transplantation in children. A library of TCRbeta sequences, prepared with unique molecular identifiers, was generated. TCRdb reprocessed the PCR reads via MiXCR and lists one record per CDR3 protein. The table records approximately 490,000 distinct CDR3 sequences, under 15% of them present only once. The sequences come from PBMCs from the stem cell graft donor, collected from the stem cell graft. The receptor source for this set is a human donor who donated a stem cell graft to a child with combined immunodeficiency.

This clonotype was detected only a few times. The chain combines TRBV3-1 with TRBJ2-1; D unresolved. V was pared by 0 bases and J by 7 bases, with 16 bases between. CDR3 length: 16 amino acids. In germline, CDR1 is LGHDT, CDR2 YNNKEL (reference sequence). The CDR3 reads CASSQDLNTVGNEQFF. DNA of the CDR3: TGTGCCAGCAGCCAAGATTTAAACACAGTAGGAAATGAGCAGTTCTTC.

This clonotype appeared a few times. The chain is built from TRBV13 and TRBJ2-7; 9 bases line up with TRBD1. V trimming: 4 bases; J trimming: 6 bases; junction bases outside the gene matches: 4. The V gene's germline CDR1 is PRHDT and CDR2 FYEKMQ (reference sequence). The length of the CDR3 is 13 residues. The CDR3 loop is CASSSTGQGEQYF. The DNA for the CDR3 is TGTGCCAGCAGCTCGACGGGACAGGGCGAGCAGTACTTC.

This clonotype was counted many times. V and J are TRBV4-3 and TRBJ1-1; D not certain. Trimming removed 1 base from V and 3 bases from J, with 12 bases in between. The CDR3 runs 15 residues. Germline values: CDR1 LGHNA, CDR2 YSLEER. CDR3 in DNA: TGCGCCAGCAGCCAAGTAGCGTTCTCGGACACTGAAGCTTTCTTT. The encoded protein is CASSQVAFSDTEAFF.

The chain employs TRBV11-2 and TRBJ2-3, with 12 positions matching TRBD2. J was trimmed by 4 bases and V by 0 bases; bases with no gene match: 11. CDR1 is SGHAT and CDR2 is FQNNGV in the germline V gene. The CDR3 runs to 19 residues. The CDR3 sequence is CASSLEGPLAGGGSDTQYF. The DNA of the CDR3 is TGTGCCAGCAGCTTAGAGGGGCCTCTAGCGGGAGGGGGGTCAGATACGCAGTATTTT.

The sample holds many counts of this clonotype. The rearrangement uses TRBV29-1 and TRBJ1-3; 9 bases fit TRBD1. The germline V gene has CDR1 SQVTM and CDR2 ANQGSEA. This CDR3 has 15 amino acids. Trimming at V came to 5 bases and at J to 2 bases, leaving 7 bases not matched to a gene. The CDR3 reads CSVRPGTGTGNTIYF. The DNA of the CDR3 is TGCAGCGTTCGACCCGGGACAGGGACTGGAAACACCATATATTTT.

This sequence joins TRBV20-1 and TRBJ1-4, with 11 bases identical to TRBD1. CDR3 length equals 13 residues. Trimming at V came to 3 bases and at J to 8 bases, leaving 2 bases not matched to a gene. Germline CDR1 reads DFQATT; CDR2 reads SNEGSKA (reference sequence). CDR3 bases: TGCAGTGCTAGTCGGGACAGGGGGGAAAAACTGTTTTTT. Amino acids: CSASRDRGEKLFF.

The chain has TRBV7-8 and TRBJ2-2; no reliable D call. V was pared by 8 bases and J by 3 bases, with 13 bases between. The CDR3 sequence is 14 residues long. Germline V CDR1 and CDR2: SGHVS, FQNEAQ. The CDR3 region is CASLSFRHTGELFF. For the CDR3, the DNA is TGTGCCAGCCTCTCCTTTAGGCACACCGGGGAGCTGTTTTTT.

The chain combines TRBV25-1 with TRBJ2-7; tentatively, D is TRBD1 (5 bases). CDR3 size: 14 residues. Germline lookup yields CDR1 MGHDK and CDR2 SYGVNS. V lost 7 bases and J 2 bases, leaving 15 bases between the germline ends. The CDR3 sequence is CASTPYDSTYEQYF. The CDR3 DNA is TGTGCCAGCACCCCTTACGACAGTACCTACGAGCAGTACTTC.

The rearrangement joins TRBV6-5 to TRBJ2-1; 8 bases line up with TRBD2. The germline V gene encodes CDR1 MNHEY and CDR2 SVGAGI. V lost 2 bases and J lost 8; bases outside the gene matches: 5. The CDR3 is made up of 14 amino acids. The CDR3 reads CASSYNLAGDEQFF. Here the CDR3 DNA reads TGTGCCAGCAGTTACAATCTAGCGGGCGATGAGCAGTTCTTC.

This clonotype was counted many times. The chain combines TRBV29-1 with TRBJ2-3, with D possibly TRBD1 on 5 matching bases. V was cut by 1 base and J by 4 bases, with 6 bases left in between. CDR1 and CDR2 (germline): SQVTM, ANQGSEA. The CDR3 spans 12 residues. CDR3 DNA: TGCAGCGTTGAAGTCAGGGCAGATACGCAGTATTTT. Translated, it gives CSVEVRADTQYF.

This sequence joins TRBV6-1 and TRBJ2-5, with D possibly being TRBD1 (5 bases). Trimming took off 1 base at V and 0 bases at J, with 9 bases between the two ends. Germline V gene data show CDR1 as MNHNS and CDR2 as SASEGT. The CDR3 runs to 15 residues. CDR3 in DNA: TGTGCCAGCAGTGAAGTAGGGGTCAACCAAGAGACCCAGTACTTC. The encoded protein is CASSEVGVNQETQYF.

This clonotype was seen a handful of times. The chain joins TRBV6-5 to TRBJ1-4; 8 bases agree with TRBD1. The CDR3 is 15 residues long. Germline V lookup: CDR1 MNHEY, CDR2 SVGAGI. The V gene end was trimmed by 6 bases and the J gene end by 8 bases; junction bases not matched to a gene: 11. The CDR3 sequence is CASSRTRTGFEKLFF. Here the CDR3 DNA reads TGTGCCAGCAGCCGAACCAGGACAGGGTTCGAAAAACTGTTTTTT.

This clonotype was recorded many times. The rearrangement joins TRBV4-3 to TRBJ2-2; D remains ambiguous. CDR3 length equals 14 residues. Between the trimmed V and J ends, which lost 2 bases and 7 bases, there was a span of 11 bases. Germline V gene data show CDR1 as LGHNA and CDR2 as YSLEER. CDR3: CASSQQMANGELFF. CDR3 in DNA: TGCGCCAGCAGCCAACAAATGGCGAACGGGGAGCTGTTTTTT.

The chain couples TRBV12-3 or TRBV12-4 to TRBJ2-2; 8 bases agree with TRBD2. The CDR3 loop spans 20 amino acids. V trimming: 4 bases; J trimming: 6 bases; junction bases outside the gene matches: 22. The CDR3 sequence: CASSSPTPGLGARGPGELFF. For the CDR3, the DNA is TGTGCCAGCAGTTCTCCCACGCCGGGACTAGGTGCCCGGGGTCCCGGGGAGCTGTTTTTT.

The sample holds many counts of this clonotype. The chain employs TRBV5-1 and TRBJ1-4; no reliable D call. Germline CDR1 SGHRS, CDR2 YFSETQ. The germline V and J ends were trimmed by 5 bases and 4 bases, with 12 bases remaining between them. The CDR3 runs 14 residues. The CDR3 DNA reads as TGCGCCAGCAGACAACACCTTAATAATGAAAAACTGTTTTTT. Protein: CASRQHLNNEKLFF. Filled out from reference TRBV5-1 and TRBJ1-4, the complete variable domain reads KAGVTQTPRYLIKTRGQQVTLSCSPISGHRSVSWYQQTPGQGLQFLFEYFSETQRNKGNFPGRFSGRQFSNSRSEMNVSTLELGDSALYLCASRQHLNNEKLFFGSGTQLSVL.

The J gene is TRBJ2-5, the V gene TRBV28, with D unclear. The CDR3 runs 14 residues. Per germline, CDR1 MDHEN and CDR2 SYDVKM. The V gene lost 5 bases and the J gene lost 4 bases, with 14 bases spanning the gap. CDR3 protein: CASSPLLQRETQYF. As DNA, the CDR3 is TGTGCCAGCAGTCCCCTTTTGCAGAGAGAGACCCAGTACTTC.

This clonotype was observed a handful of times. The genes are TRBV6-1 and TRBJ2-7; D may be TRBD2 (6 bases). CDR3 length equals 15 residues. From germline, CDR1 is MNHNS and CDR2 SASEGT. V shed 5 bases and J shed 4 bases, with 18 bases lying between them. CDR3 protein: CASSTRGFRVYEQYF. CDR3 DNA: TGTGCCAGCAGTACCCGGGGGTTTCGAGTGTACGAGCAGTACTTC.

This clonotype was counted a few times. V is TRBV9 and J is TRBJ1-4, with 10 bases that match TRBD1. Germline loops: CDR1 SGDLS, CDR2 YYNGEE. The CDR3 is 14 amino acids. With 3 bases clipped from V and 7 bases from J, the junction kept 3 bases outside the gene matches. The CDR3 coding sequence is TGTGCCAGCAGCGAGACAGGGGGCGTTGAAAAACTGTTTTTT. It encodes CASSETGGVEKLFF.

There are many counts of this clonotype. The rearrangement links TRBV12-3 or TRBV12-4 to TRBJ2-5; 7 bases map to TRBD1. V shed 5 bases, J shed 12 bases, and the junction held 6 bases outside the gene matches. The length of the CDR3 is 11 residues. The CDR3 nucleotides read TGTGCCAGCAGTCTTGCCGGGACAGAGTACTTC. It codes for CASSLAGTEYF.

This clonotype has at least ten counts. The CDR3 region has the DNA TGCGCCAGCAGCTTGAACCCCGGGGCCACCTACGAGCAGTACTTC. As protein: CASSLNPGATYEQYF. The gene calls are TRBV5-1 and TRBJ2-7; D is perhaps TRBD1 or TRBD2 (5 bases each). V was cut by 1 base and J by 2 bases, with 13 bases left in between. In germline, CDR1 is SGHRS, CDR2 YFSETQ. CDR3 size: 15 residues.

V is TRBV27 and J is TRBJ2-6; TRBD1 might be the D (5 bases). The CDR3 has 15 amino acids. The ends were cut back, 4 bases at V and 1 base at J, with 8 bases in the middle. Germline CDR1 reads MNHEY; CDR2 reads SMNVEV (reference sequence). In DNA form, the CDR3 reads TGTGCCAGCAGTTCCCCAGGGTCTGGGGCCAACGTCCTGACTTTC. Translation: CASSSPGSGANVLTF.

This clonotype was detected only a few times. The chain joins TRBV6-1 to TRBJ2-3; TRBD2 matches 8 bases. The J segment lost 4 bases and the V segment lost 6 bases, leaving 12 bases of the junction unmatched. Germline V gene lookup returns CDR1 MNHNS and CDR2 SASEGT. The CDR3 sequence is 16 residues long. The CDR3 nucleotides read TGTGCCAGCAGCTCCGGGACTAGACCTCAGGCAGATACGCAGTATTTT. This codes for CASSSGTRPQADTQYF.

This clonotype was observed a few times. The chain couples TRBV20-1 to TRBJ1-4; no clear D. The V and J ends lost 4 bases and 5 bases respectively, with 5 bases between them. Germline V gene sequence: CDR1 DFQATT, CDR2 SNEGSKA (reference sequence). This CDR3 is 11 amino acids long. The DNA for the CDR3 is TGCAGTGCTACCGGGAATGAAAAACTGTTTTTT. Its translation is CSATGNEKLFF.

CDR3 DNA sequence: TGTGCCAGCAGCTTAGTAACAGGGCGCACTGAAGCTTTCTTT. As protein: CASSLVTGRTEAFF. The chain recombines TRBV11-1 with TRBJ1-1, with D tentatively TRBD1 (6 bases). From germline, CDR1 is SGHAT and CDR2 FQDESV (reference sequence). Trimming stripped 1 base from V and 4 bases from J, with 10 bases between. This CDR3 has 14 amino acids.

V gene TRBV20-1 combines with J gene TRBJ2-1; TRBD2 is a possible D gene (5 bases). V lost 7 bases and J lost 3, with 13 bases in between. Germline values: CDR1 DFQATT, CDR2 SNEGSKA (reference sequence). This CDR3 is built from 13 residues. The CDR3 loop reads CSVRGHNYNEQFF. The CDR3 nucleotides read TGCAGTGTCCGCGGGCACAACTACAATGAGCAGTTCTTC.

V is TRBV20-1 and J is TRBJ2-5; 8 bases are a match to TRBD2. The CDR3 covers 12 residues. J gave up 5 bases and V 6 bases, and 5 bases lay outside the gene matches. Germline V gives CDR1 DFQATT, CDR2 SNEGSKA (reference sequence). DNA of the CDR3: TGCAGTGCAACCGGGACTAGGGAGACCCAGTACTTC. Amino acid sequence: CSATGTRETQYF.

At least ten counts were recorded for this clonotype. The chain recombines TRBV5-1 with TRBJ1-1, with D unclear. The germline V gene encodes CDR1 SGHRS and CDR2 YFSETQ. The V and J ends lost 0 bases and 4 bases respectively, with 13 bases between them. The CDR3 covers 15 residues. The CDR3 region is CASSLGHPKVTEAFF. The CDR3 bases are TGCGCCAGCAGCTTGGGGCACCCCAAGGTCACTGAAGCTTTCTTT.